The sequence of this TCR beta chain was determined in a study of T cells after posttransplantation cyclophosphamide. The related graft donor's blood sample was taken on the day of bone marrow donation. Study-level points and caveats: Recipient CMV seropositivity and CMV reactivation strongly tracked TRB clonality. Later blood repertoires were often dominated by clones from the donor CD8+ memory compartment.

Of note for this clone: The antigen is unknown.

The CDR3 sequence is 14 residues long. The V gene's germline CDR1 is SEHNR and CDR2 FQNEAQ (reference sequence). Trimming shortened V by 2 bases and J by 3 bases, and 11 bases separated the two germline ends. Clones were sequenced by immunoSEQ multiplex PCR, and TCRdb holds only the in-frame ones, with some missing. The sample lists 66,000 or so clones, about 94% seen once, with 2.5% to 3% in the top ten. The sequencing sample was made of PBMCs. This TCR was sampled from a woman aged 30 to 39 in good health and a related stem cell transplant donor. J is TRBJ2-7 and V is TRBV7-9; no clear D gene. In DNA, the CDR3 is TGTGCCAGCAGCTTAATTGATCCGATCTACGAGCAGTACTTC. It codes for CASSLIDPIYEQYF.